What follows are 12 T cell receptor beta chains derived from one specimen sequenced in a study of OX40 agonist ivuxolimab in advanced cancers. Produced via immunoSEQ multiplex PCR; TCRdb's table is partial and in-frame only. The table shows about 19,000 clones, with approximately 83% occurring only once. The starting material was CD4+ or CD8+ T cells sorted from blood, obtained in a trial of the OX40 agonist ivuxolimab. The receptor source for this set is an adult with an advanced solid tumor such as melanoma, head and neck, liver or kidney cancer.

CDR3 in amino acids: CASSQWTAAEQYF. CDR3 DNA sequence: TGCGCCAGCAGCCAATGGACAGCTGCCGAGCAGTACTTC. This chain uses TRBV4-1 with TRBJ2-7, with D maybe TRBD1 (6 bases). Deletions cut 2 bases from V and 6 bases from J, with 11 bases between. Germline assignment: CDR1 MGHRA and CDR2 YSYEKL. The CDR3 extends over 13 amino acids.

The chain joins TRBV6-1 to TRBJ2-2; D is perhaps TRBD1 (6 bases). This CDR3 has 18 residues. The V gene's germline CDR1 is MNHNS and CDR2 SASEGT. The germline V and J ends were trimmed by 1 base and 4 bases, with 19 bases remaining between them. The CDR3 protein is CASSEDPNWGLGTGELFF. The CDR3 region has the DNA TGTGCCAGCAGTGAAGATCCTAATTGGGGGCTCGGCACCGGGGAGCTGTTTTTT.

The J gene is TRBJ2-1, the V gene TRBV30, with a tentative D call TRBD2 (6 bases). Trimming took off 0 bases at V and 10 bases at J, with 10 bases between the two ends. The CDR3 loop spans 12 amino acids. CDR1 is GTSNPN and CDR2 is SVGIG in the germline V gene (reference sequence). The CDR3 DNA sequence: TGTGCCTGGAGTGTACGGGGGTGGGAGCAGTTCTTC. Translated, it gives CAWSVRGWEQFF.

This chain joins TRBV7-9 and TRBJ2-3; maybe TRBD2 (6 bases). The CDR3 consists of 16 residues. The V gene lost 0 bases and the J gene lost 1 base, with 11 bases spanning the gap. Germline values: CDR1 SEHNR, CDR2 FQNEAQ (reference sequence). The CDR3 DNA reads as TGTGCCAGCAGCTTAGCGCCAGCGGGTGGCACAGATACGCAGTATTTT. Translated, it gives CASSLAPAGGTDTQYF. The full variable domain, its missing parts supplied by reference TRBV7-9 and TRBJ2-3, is DTGVSQNPRHKITKRGQNVTFRCDPISEHNRLYWYRQTLGQGPEFLTYFQNEAQLEKSRLLSDRFSAERPKGSFSTLEIQRTEQGDSAMYLCASSLAPAGGTDTQYFGPGTRLTVL.

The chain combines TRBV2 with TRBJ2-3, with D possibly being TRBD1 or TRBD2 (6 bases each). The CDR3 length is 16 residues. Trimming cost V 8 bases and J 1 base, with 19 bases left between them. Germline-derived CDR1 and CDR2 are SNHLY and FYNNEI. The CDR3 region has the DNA TGTGCCAGCCTGGGGGCGGGGCGGGGTGGCACAGATACGCAGTATTTT. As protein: CASLGAGRGGTDTQYF. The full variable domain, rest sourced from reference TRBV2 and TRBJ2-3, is EPEVTQTPSHQVTQMGQEVILRCVPISNHLYFYWYRQILGQKVEFLVSFYNNEISEKSEIFDDQFSVERPDGSNFTLKIRSTKLEDSAMYFCASLGAGRGGTDTQYFGPGTRLTVL.

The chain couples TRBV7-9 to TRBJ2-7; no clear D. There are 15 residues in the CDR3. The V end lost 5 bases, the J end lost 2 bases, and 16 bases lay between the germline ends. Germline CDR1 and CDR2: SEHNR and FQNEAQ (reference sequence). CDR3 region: CASSTTMGSTYEQYF. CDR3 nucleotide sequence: TGTGCCAGCAGCACTACCATGGGATCGACCTACGAGCAGTACTTC.

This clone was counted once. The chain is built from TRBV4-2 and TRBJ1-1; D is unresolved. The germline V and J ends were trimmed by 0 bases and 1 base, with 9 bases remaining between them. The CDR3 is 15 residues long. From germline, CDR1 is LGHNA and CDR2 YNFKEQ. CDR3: CASSQDPGSNTEAFF. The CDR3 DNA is TGTGCCAGCAGCCAAGATCCAGGCTCGAACACTGAAGCTTTCTTT.

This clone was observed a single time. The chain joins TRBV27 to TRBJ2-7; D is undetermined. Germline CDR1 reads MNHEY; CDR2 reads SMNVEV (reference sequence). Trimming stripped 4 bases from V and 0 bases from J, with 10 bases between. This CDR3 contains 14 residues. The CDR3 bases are TGTGCCAGCAGTTCGGTGGGATCCTCCTACGAGCAGTACTTC. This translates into CASSSVGSSYEQYF.

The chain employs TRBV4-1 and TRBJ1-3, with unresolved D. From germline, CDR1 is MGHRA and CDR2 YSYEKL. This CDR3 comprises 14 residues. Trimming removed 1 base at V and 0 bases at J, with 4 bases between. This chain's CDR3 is CASSQVASGNTIYF. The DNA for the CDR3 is TGCGCCAGCAGCCAAGTGGCCTCTGGAAACACCATATATTTT.

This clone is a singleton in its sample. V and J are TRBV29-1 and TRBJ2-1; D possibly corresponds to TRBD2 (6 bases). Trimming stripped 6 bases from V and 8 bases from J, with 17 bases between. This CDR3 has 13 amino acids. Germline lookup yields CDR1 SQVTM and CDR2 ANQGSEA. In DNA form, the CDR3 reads TGCAGCGTGCGGGACGGATCAACACATGAGCAGTTCTTC. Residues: CSVRDGSTHEQFF.

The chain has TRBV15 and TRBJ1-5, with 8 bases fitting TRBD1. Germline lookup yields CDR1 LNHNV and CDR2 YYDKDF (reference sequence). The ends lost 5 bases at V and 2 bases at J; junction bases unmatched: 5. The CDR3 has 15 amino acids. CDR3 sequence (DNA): TGTGCCACCAGCCCCGGACAGGGTGGCAATCAGCCCCAGCATTTT. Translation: CATSPGQGGNQPQHF.

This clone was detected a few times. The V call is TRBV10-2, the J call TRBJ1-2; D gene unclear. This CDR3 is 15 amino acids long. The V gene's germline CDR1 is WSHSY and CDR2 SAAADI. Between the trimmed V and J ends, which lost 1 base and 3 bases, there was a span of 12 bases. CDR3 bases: TGCGCCAGCAGTGAGTTCGAAGGGTCCTACTATGGCTACACCTTC. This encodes CASSEFEGSYYGYTF.